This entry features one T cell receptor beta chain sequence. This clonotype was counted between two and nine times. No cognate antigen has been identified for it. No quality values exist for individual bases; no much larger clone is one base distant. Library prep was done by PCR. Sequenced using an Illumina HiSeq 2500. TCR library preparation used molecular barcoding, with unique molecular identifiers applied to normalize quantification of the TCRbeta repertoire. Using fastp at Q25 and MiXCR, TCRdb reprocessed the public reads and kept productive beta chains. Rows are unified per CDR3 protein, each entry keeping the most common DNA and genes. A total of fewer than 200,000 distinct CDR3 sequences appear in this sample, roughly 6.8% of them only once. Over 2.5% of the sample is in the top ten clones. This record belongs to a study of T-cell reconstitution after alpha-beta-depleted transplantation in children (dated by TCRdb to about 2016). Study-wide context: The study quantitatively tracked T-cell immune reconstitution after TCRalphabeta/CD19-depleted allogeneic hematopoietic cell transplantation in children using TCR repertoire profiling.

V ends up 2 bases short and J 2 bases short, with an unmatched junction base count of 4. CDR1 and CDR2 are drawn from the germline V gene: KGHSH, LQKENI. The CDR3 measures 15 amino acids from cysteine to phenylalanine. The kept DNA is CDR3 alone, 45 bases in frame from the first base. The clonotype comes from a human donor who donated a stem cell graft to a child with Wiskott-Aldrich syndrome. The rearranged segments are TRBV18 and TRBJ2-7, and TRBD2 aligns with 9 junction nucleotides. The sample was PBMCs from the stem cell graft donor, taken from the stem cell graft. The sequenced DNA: TGTGCCAGCTCACCAGGGGTAGCGGGAGCCTACGAGCAGTACTTC. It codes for CASSPGVAGAYEQYF. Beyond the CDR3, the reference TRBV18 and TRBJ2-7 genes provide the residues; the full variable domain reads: NAGVMQNPRHLVRRRGQEARLRCSPMKGHSHVYWYRQLPEEGLKFMVYLQKENIIDESGMPKERFSAEFPKEGPSILRIQQVVRGDSAAYFCASSPGVAGAYEQYFGPGTRLTVT.